The subject of this entry is one T cell receptor (beta chain). This clonotype was seen ten or more times. The target of this receptor is not known. No base qualities exist here, and no much larger clone lies one base off it. For each ankylosing spondylitis patient, the synovial fluid sample was matched to a blood sample from that same patient. The sample belongs to a study of CD8 T cells in ankylosing spondylitis (dated by TCRdb to between 2016 and 2019). For context, the study as a whole: The study set out to find disease-linked TCR variants by profiling T cell receptor beta repertoires in ankylosing spondylitis patients and healthy donors. The full study cohort was made up of 25 to 30 ankylosing spondylitis patients and some 100 healthy donors. Peripheral blood was sampled, and synovial fluid was also collected from ankylosing spondylitis patients.

The run used an Illumina HiSeq 2500. Quantitative 5'-RACE with molecular barcodes was used to prepare TCR beta libraries. In the paper's pipeline: To identify disease-linked TCR variants, a new computational method was used, one built on a probabilistic model of VDJ rearrangement. The public reads were run again by TCRdb, first through fastp at Q25 and then through MiXCR, and only productive beta chains were kept. Entries are consolidated by CDR3 protein sequence, retaining the most common genes and DNA. The V and J calls follow TCRdb's processing rather than the paper's. The sample data list approximately 140,000 distinct CDR3 sequences, and roughly 8.3% of these were observed just once. More than 7% of the sample goes to the ten largest clones. Broader findings and caveats from the paper: The disease-linked clones had a CD8+ phenotype and were found at relatively low frequencies in peripheral blood. Some of the motif variants had been reported before in the synovial fluid and blood of reactive arthritis patients, a finding that suggests common disease-initiation mechanisms. Significant enrichment of the disease-linked clones was reported in matched synovial fluid samples from ankylosing spondylitis patients. A TCR beta motif of fewer than 10 highly homologous amino acid variants appeared characteristic of blood from ankylosing spondylitis patients.

Based on the germline V gene, the CDR1 and CDR2 sequences are MNHEY and SVGAGI. V is pared back by 2 bases and J by 1 base, with 17 bases lying between the germline termini. The CDR3 spans 17 residues, from the cysteine through the phenylalanine. Only the CDR3 portion is preserved as DNA: 51 bases, with reading frame beginning at the first base. Sample: synovial fluid, either unsorted or a sorted T cell fraction (not recorded which). The receptor's source is a male donor with ankylosing spondylitis. The chain is assembled from TRBV6-5 and TRBJ1-1; the D segment could be TRBD1, given 6 matching bases. The CDR3 region has the sequence CASSYTDRFYQNTEAFF. The DNA is TGTGCCAGCAGTTACACCGACAGGTTTTATCAGAACACTGAAGCTTTCTTT.